These T cell receptor beta chains were read from a single sample in a study of cytomegalovirus exposure and HLA in healthy donors. Measured with immunoSEQ multiplex PCR; TCRdb has only the in-frame clones, and not every one. Of nearly 95,000 clones listed, 79% are singletons. Sequencing was performed on PBMCs. The receptors originated from a woman aged 35 to 49 in good health and CMV-seronegative. Both conserved end residues are part of each CDR3. D genes are given only for firm matches. The size of a clone is reported for some rows only, either as once, few or many, or as a class for expanded clones.

TRBJ1-5 | TRBD1 | . | 14 | TRBV30 | CAWSVTGTNQPQHF | TGTGCCTGGAGTGTGACAGGGACCAATCAGCCCCAGCATTTT
TRBJ1-4 | . | . | 13 | TRBV15 | CATAVTTNEKLFF | TGTGCCACCGCGGTAACAACTAATGAAAAACTGTTTTTT
TRBJ1-3 | . | . | 15 | TRBV7-9 | CASSPGGFSGNTIYF | TGTGCCAGCAGCCCTGGGGGCTTCTCTGGAAACACCATATATTTT
TRBJ2-3 | . | once | 16 | TRBV4-2 | CASSRQPGLLTDTQYF | TGTGCCAGCAGCCGCCAACCGGGACTCCTAACAGATACGCAGTATTTT
TRBJ1-6 | . | . | 14 | TRBV19 | CASRNRGWETPLHF | TGTGCCAGTAGGAACCGGGGATGGGAGACACCCCTCCACTTT
TRBJ2-7 | TRBD1 | . | 12 | TRBV15 | CATGTGLYEQYF | TGTGCCACTGGGACAGGGCTTTACGAGCAGTACTTC
TRBJ1-1 | . | many | 13 | TRBV29-1 | CSVVRDRNTEAFF | TGCAGCGTTGTCCGGGATAGGAACACTGAAGCTTTCTTT
TRBJ2-2 | TRBD1 | . | 16 | TRBV2 | CASRLQGVDNTGELFF | TGTGCCAGCAGATTGCAGGGGGTTGATAACACCGGGGAGCTGTTTTTT
TRBJ1-2 | TRBD1 | . | 12 | TRBV7-2 | CASSWGQGGYTF | TGTGCCAGCAGCTGGGGACAGGGTGGCTACACCTTC
TRBJ1-5 | . | . | 13 | TRBV29-1 | CSVVGGSNQPQHF | TGCAGCGTTGTGGGGGGAAGCAATCAGCCCCAGCATTTT
TRBJ2-1 | TRBD2 | . | 21 | TRBV9 | CASSEPRPTSGGTSSYNEQFF | TGTGCCAGCAGCGAGCCTCGACCGACTAGCGGGGGGACAAGCTCCTACAATGAGCAGTTCTTC
TRBJ2-1 | TRBD2 | . | 17 | TRBV9 | CASSVAPLAGGQDEQFF | TGTGCCAGCAGCGTAGCCCCACTAGCGGGGGGGCAGGATGAGCAGTTCTTC
TRBJ1-2 | . | . | 15 | TRBV18 | CASSPPQTGYYGYTF | TGTGCCAGCTCACCACCGCAGACAGGATACTATGGCTACACCTTC
TRBJ1-2 | TRBD1 | . | 17 | TRBV4-1 | CASSQVAGGIVRDGYTF | TGCGCCAGCAGCCAAGTGGCAGGGGGAATAGTCAGGGATGGCTACACCTTC
TRBJ1-1 | . | . | 14 | TRBV4-1 | CASSQDYSNTEAFF | TGCGCCAGCAGCCAAGATTATTCGAACACTGAAGCTTTCTTT
TRBJ1-5 | . | . | 15 | TRBV10-3 | CAISDSGGSNQPQHF | TGTGCCATCAGTGACTCCGGGGGTAGCAATCAGCCCCAGCATTTT
TRBJ1-2 | TRBD1 | once | 14 | TRBV6-6 | CASSYTGVIYGYTF | TGTGCCAGCAGTTACACAGGGGTCATCTATGGCTACACCTTC
TRBJ1-2 | . | . | 13 | TRBV7-8 | CASSPLRDYGYTF | TGTGCCAGCAGCCCCCTTCGGGACTATGGCTACACCTTC
TRBJ2-7 | TRBD1 | . | 13 | TRBV27 | CASNLQGSYEQYF | TGTGCCAGCAACCTACAGGGGTCCTACGAGCAGTACTTC
TRBJ2-2 | TRBD2 | . | 17 | TRBV6-4 | CASSALAGGDNTGELFF | TGTGCCAGCAGTGCCCTAGCGGGGGGAGACAACACCGGGGAGCTGTTTTTT
TRBJ1-1 | . | few | 12 | TRBV19 | CASSFRNTEAFF | TGTGCCAGTAGTTTCAGGAACACTGAAGCTTTCTTT
TRBJ2-1 | TRBD2 | . | 17 | TRBV19 | CASSIDGERGQYNEQFF | TGTGCCAGTAGTATAGATGGTGAGCGGGGGCAATACAATGAGCAGTTCTTC
TRBJ2-6 | TRBD1 | . | 15 | TRBV5-1 | CASSFRGPGANVLTF | TGCGCCAGCAGCTTCAGGGGGCCTGGGGCCAACGTCCTGACTTTC
TRBJ1-6 | TRBD1 | . | 14 | TRBV5-1 | CASRGGTGVSPLHF | TGCGCCAGCAGGGGGGGGACAGGGGTGAGTCCCCTCCACTTT
TRBJ1-1 | . | few | 14 | TRBV5-1 | CASAIGVLGTEAFF | TGCGCCAGTGCGATCGGGGTTTTGGGCACTGAAGCTTTCTTT
TRBJ2-7 | . | . | 12 | TRBV5-6 | CASSLAAYEQYF | TGTGCCAGCAGTCTGGCGGCCTACGAGCAGTACTTC
TRBJ1-3 | . | . | 15 | TRBV5-1 | CASSLGQASGNTIYF | TGCGCCAGCAGCTTGGGACAGGCCTCTGGAAACACCATATATTTT
TRBJ1-1 | TRBD1 | few | 17 | TRBV11-2 | CASSLDLIGQGGTEAFF | TGTGCCAGCAGCTTAGATCTGATCGGACAGGGGGGCACTGAAGCTTTCTTT
TRBJ1-2 | TRBD1 | . | 17 | TRBV6-1 | CASREPRQGRAGYGYTF | TGTGCCAGCAGGGAACCTCGACAGGGGAGGGCGGGCTATGGCTACACCTTC
TRBJ2-7 | . | . | 12 | TRBV5-1 | CASRQSSYEQYF | TGCGCCAGCCGACAGAGCTCCTACGAGCAGTACTTC
TRBJ2-5 | TRBD2 | . | 13 | TRBV29-1 | CSVTRGGGETQYF | TGCAGCGTCACCCGGGGGGGCGGGGAGACCCAGTACTTC
TRBJ1-2 | TRBD1 | once | 15 | TRBV29-1 | CSVERWTGGGNGYTF | TGCAGCGTTGAACGCTGGACAGGGGGTGGTAATGGCTACACCTTC
TRBJ1-6 | . | . | 14 | TRBV7-2 | CASRPGGVWSPLHF | TGTGCCAGCAGACCGGGAGGGGTGTGGTCACCCCTCCACTTT
TRBJ1-5 | TRBD1 | once | 16 | TRBV9 | CASRHGTGHPNQPQHF | TGTGCCAGCAGACACGGGACAGGGCATCCCAATCAGCCCCAGCATTTT
TRBJ1-4 | . | . | 17 | TRBV23-1 | CASSQFLDGTTNEKLFF | TGCGCCAGCAGTCAATTCCTAGACGGGACAACTAATGAAAAACTGTTTTTT
TRBJ1-1 | TRBD1 | . | 12 | TRBV7-9 | CSSSLGTGVGFF | TGTTCCAGCAGCCTTGGAACAGGGGTGGGCTTCTTT
TRBJ1-2 | . | once | 11 | TRBV20-1 | CSARDRGAYTF | TGCAGTGCTAGAGACAGGGGAGCCTACACCTTC
TRBJ2-7 | TRBD1 | . | 15 | TRBV7-3 | CASSLYPGQGYEQYF | TGTGCCAGCAGCTTATACCCGGGACAGGGGTACGAGCAGTACTTC
TRBJ1-6 | . | few | 14 | TRBV25-1 | CASSLTVYNSPLHF | TGTGCCAGCAGTCTGACAGTTTATAATTCACCCCTCCACTTT
TRBJ1-5 | . | . | 13 | TRBV30 | CAWSDRSNQPQHF | TGTGCCTGGAGTGACAGGAGCAATCAGCCCCAGCATTTT
TRBJ1-2 | . | few | 14 | TRBV5-6 | CASRPVGGNYGYTF | TGTGCCAGCAGGCCGGTAGGGGGTAACTATGGCTACACCTTC
TRBJ2-5 | TRBD2 | . | 15 | TRBV30 | CACSLASGGAQTQYF | TGTGCCTGTAGTCTTGCTAGCGGGGGGGCGCAGACCCAGTACTTC
TRBJ1-3 | . | . | 12 | TRBV6-5 | CASSPQGNTIYF | TGTGCCAGCAGTCCTCAGGGAAACACCATATATTTT
TRBJ2-1 | . | . | 14 | TRBV19 | CASRGREAPDEQFF | TGTGCCAGTAGAGGCAGGGAGGCACCCGATGAGCAGTTCTTC
TRBJ1-1 | . | . | 15 | TRBV7-6 | CASSLGRSVDTEAFF | TGTGCCAGCAGCTTAGGGAGGTCGGTGGACACTGAAGCTTTCTTT
TRBJ1-1 | . | few | 12 | TRBV6-6 | CASSLRQTQAFF | TGTGCCAGCAGCCTCCGACAGACGCAAGCTTTCTTT
TRBJ1-3 | . | . | 16 | TRBV18 | CASSPIGQFSGNTIYF | TGTGCCAGCTCGCCGATCGGACAATTCTCTGGAAACACCATATATTTT
TRBJ1-1 | TRBD1 | few | 15 | TRBV4-3 | CASSQTGTGGTEAFF | TGCGCCAGCAGCCAGACCGGGACAGGGGGCACTGAAGCTTTCTTT